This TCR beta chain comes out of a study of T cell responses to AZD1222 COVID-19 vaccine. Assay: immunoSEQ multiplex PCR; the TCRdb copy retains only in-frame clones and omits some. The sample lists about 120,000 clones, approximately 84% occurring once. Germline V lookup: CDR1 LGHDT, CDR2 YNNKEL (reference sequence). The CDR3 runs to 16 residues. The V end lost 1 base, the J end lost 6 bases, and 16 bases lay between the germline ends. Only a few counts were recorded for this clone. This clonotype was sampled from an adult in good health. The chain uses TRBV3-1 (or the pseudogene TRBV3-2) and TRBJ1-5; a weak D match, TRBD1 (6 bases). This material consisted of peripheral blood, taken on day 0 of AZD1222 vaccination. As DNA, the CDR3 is TGTGCCAGCAGCCAAGCGGGTCGGGGGCGCATTCAGCCCCAGCATTTT. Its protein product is CASSQAGRGRIQPQHF.